Below are 5 T cell receptor beta chains sequenced from a single sample in a study of TET2 disruption in CD19-targeted CAR T cells. Assay used: immunoSEQ multiplex PCR; TCRdb lists only in-frame clones, some missing. The repertoire table contains roughly 26,000 clones. No cognate antigen is known for these TCRs. Treatment in this sample: autologous CTL019 cells: CD19 CAR with 4-1BB and CD3 zeta domains. The source was CD8- CAR+ T cells sorted from cultured blood T cells, collected for CD19 CAR T cell therapy. Subset noted: CD8-negative CAR-positive T cells from the infusion product. The origin of the receptors is a man in his 70s with chronic lymphocytic leukemia.

In the case of this clone: The missing CDR3 end, 3 residues past where the read stops, is filled in from the germline J gene. The V and J genes are TRBV7-2 and TRBJ2-1; D not resolved. Trimming cost V 5 bases and J 0 bases, with 11 bases left between them. Germline V gene lookup returns CDR1 SGHTA and CDR2 FQGNSA. The CDR3 contains 15 residues. The CDR3 region is CASSIERSSYNEQFF. The sequenced CDR3 bases are TGTGCCAGCAGCATCGAACGTAGCTCCTACAATGAG.

In the case of this clone: The read terminates 3 residues ahead of where the CDR3 ends, so the germline J gene completes it. The chain is built from TRBV9 and TRBJ2-4; D might be TRBD1 (7 bases). Germline assignment: CDR1 SGDLS and CDR2 YYNGEE. CDR3 length: 13 residues. CDR3 DNA (partial): TGTGCCAGCAGCGGGGGGGTGGGACAGCCT. Its protein product is CASSGGVGQP. The entire CDR3 protein reads CASSGGVGQPQYF.

About this clone: The read ends 3 residues before the CDR3 terminus; that terminus is restored from the germline J gene. The chain has TRBV11-1 and TRBJ2-7; perhaps TRBD1 as D (5 bases). The germline gives CDR1 SGHAT, CDR2 FQDESV (reference sequence). Trimming cost V 1 base and J 0 bases, with 7 bases left between them. This CDR3 comprises 14 residues. The CDR3 is CASSLGQSSYEQYF. The sequenced part of the CDR3 DNA is TGTGCCAGCAGCTTAGGACAGAGCTCCTACGAG.

In regard to this clone: The read terminates 3 residues ahead of where the CDR3 ends, so the germline J gene completes it. This sequence joins TRBV20-1 and TRBJ2-2; 10 bases are a match to TRBD2. This CDR3 region has 16 residues. V gave up 0 bases and J gave up 7 bases; unmatched junction bases: 8. The germline V gene encodes CDR1 DFQATT and CDR2 SNEGSKA (reference sequence). The DNA read from the CDR3 is TGCAGTGCTAGAGAGGTAGCGGGGGGCCAGAACGGGGAG. Amino acids: CSAREVAGGQNGE. The CDR3 in its entirety is CSAREVAGGQNGELFF.

As to this clone: Read coverage stops 3 residues before the CDR3 terminus; the germline J gene supplies the remainder. The V gene is TRBV10-3, the J gene TRBJ1-5, with a possible D match to TRBD1 (5 bases). The V end was cut by 3 bases, the J end by 5 bases, with 11 bases between. Germline V gene lookup returns CDR1 ENHRY and CDR2 SYGVKD. The CDR3 loop spans 14 amino acids. CDR3 DNA, as far as it was read: TGTGCCATCAGTGACGGGGGTATGCATCAGCCC. It codes for CAISDGGMHQP. The full CDR3 protein reads CAISDGGMHQPQHF.